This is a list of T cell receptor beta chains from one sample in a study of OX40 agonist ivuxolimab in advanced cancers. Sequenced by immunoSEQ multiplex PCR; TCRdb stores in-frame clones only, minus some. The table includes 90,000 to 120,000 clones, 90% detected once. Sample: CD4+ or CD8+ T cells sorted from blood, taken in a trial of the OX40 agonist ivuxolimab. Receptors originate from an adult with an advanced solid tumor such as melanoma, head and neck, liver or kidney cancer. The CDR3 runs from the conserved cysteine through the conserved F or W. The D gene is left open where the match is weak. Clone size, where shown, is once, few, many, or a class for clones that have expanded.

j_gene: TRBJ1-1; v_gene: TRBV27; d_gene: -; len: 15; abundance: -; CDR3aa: CASSSAQRENTEAFF; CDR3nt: TGTGCCAGCAGTAGCGCACAGCGGGAGAACACTGAAGCTTTCTTT
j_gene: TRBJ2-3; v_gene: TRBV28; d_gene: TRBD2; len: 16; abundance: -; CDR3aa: CASSLSGLAGADTQYF; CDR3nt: TGTGCCAGCAGTTTATCCGGACTAGCGGGGGCAGATACGCAGTATTTT
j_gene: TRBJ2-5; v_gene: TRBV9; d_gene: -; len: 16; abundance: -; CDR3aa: CASSVAGNGLEETQYF; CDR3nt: TGTGCCAGCAGCGTAGCTGGGAACGGGCTTGAAGAGACCCAGTACTTC
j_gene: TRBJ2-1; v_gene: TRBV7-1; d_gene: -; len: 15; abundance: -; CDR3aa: CASSFSASSYNEQFF; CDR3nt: TGTGCCAGCAGCTTTAGCGCTTCCTCCTACAATGAGCAGTTCTTC
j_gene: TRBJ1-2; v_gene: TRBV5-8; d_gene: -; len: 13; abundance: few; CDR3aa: CASSLDRDYGYTF; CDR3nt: TGTGCCAGCAGCTTGGACAGGGACTATGGCTACACCTTC
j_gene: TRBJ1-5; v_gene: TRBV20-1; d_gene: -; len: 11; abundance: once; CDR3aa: CSARAQGRSHF; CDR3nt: TGCAGTGCTAGGGCCCAGGGCCGTTCGCATTTT
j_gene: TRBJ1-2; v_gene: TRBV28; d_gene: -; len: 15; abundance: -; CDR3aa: CASSLGSAGAYGYTF; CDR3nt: TGTGCCAGCAGTTTAGGGAGCGCCGGGGCCTATGGCTACACCTTC
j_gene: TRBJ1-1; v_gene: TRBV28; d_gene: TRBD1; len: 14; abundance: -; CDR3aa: CASSLGTGLTEAFF; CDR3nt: TGTGCCAGCAGTTTAGGGACAGGGCTCACTGAAGCTTTCTTT
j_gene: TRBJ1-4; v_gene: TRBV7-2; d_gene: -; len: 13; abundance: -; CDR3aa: CASNRVPNEKLFF; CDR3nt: TGTGCCAGCAATAGGGTACCAAATGAAAAACTGTTTTTT
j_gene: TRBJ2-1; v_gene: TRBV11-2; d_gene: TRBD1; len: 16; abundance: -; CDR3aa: CASSRDRGRVYNEQFF; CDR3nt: TGTGCCAGCAGCAGAGACAGGGGGCGAGTTTACAATGAGCAGTTCTTC
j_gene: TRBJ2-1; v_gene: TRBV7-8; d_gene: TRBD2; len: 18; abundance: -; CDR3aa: CASSLFARPSGGRNEQFF; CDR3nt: TGTGCCAGCAGCTTATTTGCTCGGCCTAGCGGGGGTCGTAATGAGCAGTTCTTC
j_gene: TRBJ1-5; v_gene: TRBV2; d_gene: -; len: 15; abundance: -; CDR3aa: CASSEGGSRNQPQHF; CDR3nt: TGTGCCAGCAGTGAAGGGGGGTCCCGGAATCAGCCCCAGCATTTT
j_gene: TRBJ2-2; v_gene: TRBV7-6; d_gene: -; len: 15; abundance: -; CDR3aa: CASSPSGADTGELFF; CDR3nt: TGTGCCAGCAGCCCCTCCGGGGCGGATACCGGGGAGCTGTTTTTT
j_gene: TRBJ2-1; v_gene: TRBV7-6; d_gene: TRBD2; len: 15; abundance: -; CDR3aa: CASSLSGTLANEQFF; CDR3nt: TGTGCCAGCAGTCTAAGCGGGACCCTGGCGAATGAGCAGTTCTTC
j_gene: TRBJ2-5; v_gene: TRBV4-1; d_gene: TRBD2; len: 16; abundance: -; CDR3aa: CASSLASGRASETQYF; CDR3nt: TGCGCCAGCAGCCTGGCTAGCGGGAGAGCGTCAGAGACCCAGTACTTC
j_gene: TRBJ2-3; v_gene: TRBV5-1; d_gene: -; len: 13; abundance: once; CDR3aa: CASSQDFTDTQYF; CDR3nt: TGCGCCAGCAGCCAGGACTTTACAGATACGCAGTATTTT
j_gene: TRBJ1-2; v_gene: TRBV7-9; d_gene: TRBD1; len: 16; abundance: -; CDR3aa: CASSLAGGRQGGGYTF; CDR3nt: TGTGCCAGCAGCTTAGCAGGCGGTCGACAGGGCGGAGGGTACACCTTC
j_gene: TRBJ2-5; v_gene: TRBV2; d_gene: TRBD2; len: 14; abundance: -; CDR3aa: CASQMREAGETQYF; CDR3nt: TGTGCCAGCCAGATGCGGGAGGCCGGAGAGACCCAGTACTTC
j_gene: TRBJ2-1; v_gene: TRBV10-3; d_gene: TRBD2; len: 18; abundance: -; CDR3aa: CAISELGPRTSKHNEQFF; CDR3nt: TGTGCCATCAGTGAGTTAGGCCCCCGGACTAGCAAACACAATGAGCAGTTCTTC
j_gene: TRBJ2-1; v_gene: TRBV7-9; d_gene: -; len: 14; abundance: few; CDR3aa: CASSFGLDYNEQFF; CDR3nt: TGTGCCAGCAGCTTCGGTCTGGATTACAATGAGCAGTTCTTC
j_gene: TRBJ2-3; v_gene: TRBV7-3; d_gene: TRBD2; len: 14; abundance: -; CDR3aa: CATGAGGPSDTQYF; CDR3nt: TGTGCCACGGGAGCGGGAGGGCCATCAGATACGCAGTATTTT
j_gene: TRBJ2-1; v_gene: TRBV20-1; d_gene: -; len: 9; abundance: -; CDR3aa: CSASPPQFF; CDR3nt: TGCAGTGCTAGTCCTCCGCAGTTCTTC
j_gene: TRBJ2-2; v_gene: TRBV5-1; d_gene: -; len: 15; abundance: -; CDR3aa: CASAQGGAGTGELFF; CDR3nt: TGCGCCAGCGCCCAGGGGGGGGCTGGCACCGGGGAGCTGTTTTTT
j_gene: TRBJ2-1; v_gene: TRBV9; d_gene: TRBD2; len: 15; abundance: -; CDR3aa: CASSVASGSVDEQFF; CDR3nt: TGTGCCAGCAGCGTAGCTAGCGGGAGTGTCGATGAGCAGTTCTTC
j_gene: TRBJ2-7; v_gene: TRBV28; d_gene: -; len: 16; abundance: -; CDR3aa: CASSSPRGQHSYEQYF; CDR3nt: TGTGCCAGCAGTTCGCCCAGAGGACAACACTCCTACGAGCAGTACTTC
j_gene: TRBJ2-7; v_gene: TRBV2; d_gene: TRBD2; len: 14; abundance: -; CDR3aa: CAGKTSGSSYEQYF; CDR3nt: TGTGCCGGTAAGACTAGCGGGAGCTCCTACGAGCAGTACTTC
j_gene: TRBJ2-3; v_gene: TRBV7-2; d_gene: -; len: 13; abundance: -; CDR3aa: CASSLASMDTQYF; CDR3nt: TGTGCCAGCAGCTTAGCGTCGATGGATACGCAGTATTTT
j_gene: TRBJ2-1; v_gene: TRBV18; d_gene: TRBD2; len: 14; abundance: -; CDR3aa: CASSPRLAKDEQFF; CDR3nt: TGTGCCAGCTCACCACGACTAGCTAAGGATGAGCAGTTCTTC
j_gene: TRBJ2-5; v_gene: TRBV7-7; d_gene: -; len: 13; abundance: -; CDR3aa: CASSFGQQETQYF; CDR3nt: TGTGCCAGCAGCTTTGGACAGCAAGAGACCCAGTACTTC
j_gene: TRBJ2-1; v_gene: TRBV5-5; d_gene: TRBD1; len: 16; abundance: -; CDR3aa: CASSPETGTGAGEQFF; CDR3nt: TGTGCCAGCAGCCCTGAAACCGGGACAGGGGCTGGAGAGCAGTTCTTC
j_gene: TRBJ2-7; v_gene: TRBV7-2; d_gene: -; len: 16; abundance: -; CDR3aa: CASSLGVGHPNYEQYF; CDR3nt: TGTGCCAGCAGCTTAGGGGTGGGGCACCCCAACTACGAGCAGTACTTC
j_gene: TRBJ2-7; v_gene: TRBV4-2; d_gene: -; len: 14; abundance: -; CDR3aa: CASSLSQGGGEQYF; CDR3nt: TGTGCCAGCAGCCTCTCTCAGGGAGGTGGCGAGCAGTACTTC
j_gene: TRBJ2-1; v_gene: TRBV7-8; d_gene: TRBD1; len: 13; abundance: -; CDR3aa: CASSVQGFNEQFF; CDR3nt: TGTGCCAGCAGCGTACAGGGGTTCAATGAGCAGTTCTTC
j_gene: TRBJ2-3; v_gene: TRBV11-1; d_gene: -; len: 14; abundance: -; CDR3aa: CASSFRVGADTQYF; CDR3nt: TGTGCCAGCAGCTTCCGTGTCGGGGCAGATACGCAGTATTTT
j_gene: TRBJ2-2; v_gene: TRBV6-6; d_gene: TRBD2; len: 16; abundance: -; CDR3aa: CASSLGTSVNTGELFF; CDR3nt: TGTGCCAGCAGCCTCGGGACTAGCGTGAACACCGGGGAGCTGTTTTTT
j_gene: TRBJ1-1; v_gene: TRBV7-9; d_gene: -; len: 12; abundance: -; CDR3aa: CASSLTGDSLFF; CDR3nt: TGTGCCAGCAGCCTGACGGGAGACAGCCTTTTCTTT
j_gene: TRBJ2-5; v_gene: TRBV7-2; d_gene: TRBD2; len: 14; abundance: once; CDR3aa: CASSLAGLGETQYF; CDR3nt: TGTGCCAGCAGCTTAGCGGGACTAGGGGAGACCCAGTACTTC
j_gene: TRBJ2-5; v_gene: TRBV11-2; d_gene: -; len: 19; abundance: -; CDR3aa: CASSLGARGGYFGGETQYF; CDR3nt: TGTGCCAGCAGCTTAGGGGCCCGCGGTGGATACTTTGGAGGGGAGACCCAGTACTTC
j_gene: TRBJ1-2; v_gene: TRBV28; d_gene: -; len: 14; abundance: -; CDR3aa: CASSPRAGGYGYTF; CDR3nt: TGTGCCAGCAGTCCCCGGGCGGGGGGCTATGGCTACACCTTC
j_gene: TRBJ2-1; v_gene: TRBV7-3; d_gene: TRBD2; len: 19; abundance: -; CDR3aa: CASSLLPGTSTSSYNEQFF; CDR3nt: TGTGCCAGCAGCCTCCTTCCCGGGACTAGCACGAGCTCCTACAATGAGCAGTTCTTC
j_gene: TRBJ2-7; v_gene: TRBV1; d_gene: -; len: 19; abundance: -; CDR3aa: CTSSQDRGLAGGGRYEQYF; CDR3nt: TGCACCAGCAGCCAAGATCGGGGACTAGCGGGAGGCGGCCGCTACGAGCAGTACTTC
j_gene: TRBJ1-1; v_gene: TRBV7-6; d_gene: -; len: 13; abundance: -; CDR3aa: CASSLERNTEAFF; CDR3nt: TGTGCCAGCAGCTTAGAGCGGAACACTGAAGCTTTCTTT
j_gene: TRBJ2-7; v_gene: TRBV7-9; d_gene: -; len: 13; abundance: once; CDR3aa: CASSLLWDDEQYF; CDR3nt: TGTGCCAGCAGCTTACTCTGGGACGACGAGCAGTACTTC
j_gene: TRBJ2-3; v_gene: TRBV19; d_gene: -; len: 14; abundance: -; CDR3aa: CASSPGGGWDTQYF; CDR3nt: TGTGCCAGTAGTCCGGGTGGGGGCTGGGATACGCAGTATTTT
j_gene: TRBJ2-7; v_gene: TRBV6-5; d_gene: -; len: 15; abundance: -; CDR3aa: CASSYSQGLSYEQYF; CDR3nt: TGTGCCAGCAGTTACTCGCAGGGGCTCTCCTACGAGCAGTACTTC
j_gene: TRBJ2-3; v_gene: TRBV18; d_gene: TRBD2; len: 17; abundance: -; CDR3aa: CASSPPGLAGNTDTQYF; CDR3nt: TGTGCCAGCTCACCACCGGGACTAGCGGGAAACACAGATACGCAGTATTTT
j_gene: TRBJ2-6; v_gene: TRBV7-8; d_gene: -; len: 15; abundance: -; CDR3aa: CASSLGGLGANVLTF; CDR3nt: TGTGCCAGCAGCTTAGGCGGGTTAGGGGCCAACGTCCTGACTTTC
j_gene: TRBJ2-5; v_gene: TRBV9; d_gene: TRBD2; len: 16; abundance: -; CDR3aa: CASSASSGSGQETQYF; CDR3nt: TGTGCCAGCAGCGCCTCTAGCGGGAGCGGCCAAGAGACCCAGTACTTC
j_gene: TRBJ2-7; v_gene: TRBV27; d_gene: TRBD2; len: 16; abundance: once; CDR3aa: CASTDLAGGPGYEQYF; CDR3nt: TGTGCCAGTACTGATTTAGCGGGAGGGCCGGGGTACGAGCAGTACTTC
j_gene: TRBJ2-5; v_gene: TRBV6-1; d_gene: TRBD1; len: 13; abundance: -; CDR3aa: CASSAGGGETQYF; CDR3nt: TGTGCCAGCAGCGCAGGGGGCGGAGAGACCCAGTACTTC
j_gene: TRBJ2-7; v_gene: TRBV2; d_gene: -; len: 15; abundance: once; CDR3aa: CASSDSDGRIYEQYF; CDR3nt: TGTGCCAGCAGTGATTCGGACGGGAGAATCTACGAGCAGTACTTC
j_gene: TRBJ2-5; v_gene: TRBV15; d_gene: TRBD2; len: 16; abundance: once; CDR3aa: CATSNPVGLGSETQYF; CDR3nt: TGTGCCACCAGCAACCCAGTGGGACTAGGAAGCGAGACCCAGTACTTC
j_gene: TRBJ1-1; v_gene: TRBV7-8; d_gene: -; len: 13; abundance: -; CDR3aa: CASSSELNTEAFF; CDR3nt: TGTGCCAGCAGCTCAGAGTTGAACACTGAAGCTTTCTTT